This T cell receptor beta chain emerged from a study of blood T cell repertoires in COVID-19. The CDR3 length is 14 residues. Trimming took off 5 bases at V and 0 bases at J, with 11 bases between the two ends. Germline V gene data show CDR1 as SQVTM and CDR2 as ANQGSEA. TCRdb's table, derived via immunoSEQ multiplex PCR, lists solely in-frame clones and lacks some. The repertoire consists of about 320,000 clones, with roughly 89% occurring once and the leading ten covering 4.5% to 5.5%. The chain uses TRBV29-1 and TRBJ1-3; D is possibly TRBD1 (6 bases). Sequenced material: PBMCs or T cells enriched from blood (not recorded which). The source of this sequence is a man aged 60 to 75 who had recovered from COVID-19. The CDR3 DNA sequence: TGCAGCGTTACTGGACAGAGCTCTGGAAACACCATATATTTT. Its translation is CSVTGQSSGNTIYF.